Following are 3 T cell receptor beta chains from one sample sequenced in a study of blood T cell repertoires in COVID-19. Measured with immunoSEQ multiplex PCR; TCRdb has only the in-frame clones, and not every one. This sample yields 150,000 to 200,000 clones, of which around nine tenths are seen a single time; 0.88% belongs to the top ten. The sample comprised peripheral blood. The receptor source for this set is a woman between 18 and 29 years old who had recovered from COVID-19.

The V and J genes are TRBV7-9 and TRBJ2-7; D is unresolved. The germline CDR1 and CDR2 sequences are SEHNR and FQNEAQ (reference sequence). The CDR3 covers 15 residues. Trimming shortened V by 1 base and J by 0 bases, and 10 bases separated the two germline ends. In DNA, the CDR3 is TGTGCCAGCAGCTTAGGAAGAGGAAACTCCTACGAGCAGTACTTC. Its protein is CASSLGRGNSYEQYF.

V usage is TRBV9 and J usage is TRBJ2-1, with 9 bases that match TRBD2. The trim removed 0 bases at V and 9 bases at J, leaving 10 bases unmatched. The CDR3 is made up of 16 amino acids. Germline V CDR1 and CDR2: SGDLS, YYNGEE. This CDR3 is CASSVVPVAGVAEQFF. DNA of the CDR3: TGTGCCAGCAGCGTAGTTCCGGTAGCGGGAGTGGCTGAGCAGTTCTTC.

The chain joins TRBV24-1 to TRBJ1-2, with 8 bases matching TRBD1. This CDR3 has 14 amino acids. CDR1 is KGHDR and CDR2 is SFDVKD in the germline V gene. The V gene end was trimmed by 4 bases and the J gene end by 6 bases; junction bases not matched to a gene: 6. The CDR3 spells CATSDSGGADGYTF. CDR3 coding DNA: TGTGCCACCAGTGACTCAGGGGGCGCAGATGGCTACACCTTC.